Listed below are T cell receptor beta chains from one sample, sequenced in a study of T-cell reconstitution after alpha-beta-depleted transplantation in children. TCRdb independently ran MiXCR on the PCR reads; one entry per CDR3 protein. Among around 420,000 distinct CDR3 sequences listed, around 16% were seen once. The specimen comprised PBMCs, mostly from graft donor cells, sampled 360 days after TCRalphabeta/CD19-depleted stem cell transplant. The receptor source for this set is a boy under two years old who had a stem cell transplant for Wiskott-Aldrich syndrome, so the T cells may come from the graft donor. The CDR3 runs from the conserved cysteine through the conserved F or W. The D gene is left open where the match is weak. Some rows mark clone size as missing; the rest say once, few, many or name a class of expanded clone.

J: TRBJ2-3; length: 16; V: TRBV24-1; size: -; D: TRBD1; DNA: TGTGCCACCAGTTATCACGGGACAGGGAATTCAGATACGCAGTATTTT; CDR3: CATSYHGTGNSDTQYF
J: TRBJ2-4; length: 13; V: TRBV30; size: -; D: -; DNA: TGTGCCTGGAGTGAAGGGTGGTCAGACATTCAGTACTTC; CDR3: CAWSEGWSDIQYF
J: TRBJ1-4; length: 15; V: TRBV15; size: few; D: -; DNA: TGTGCCACCAGCAGAGCGCAGGGTAAAAATGAAAAACTGTTTTTT; CDR3: CATSRAQGKNEKLFF
J: TRBJ2-3; length: 17; V: TRBV6-1; size: few; D: TRBD2; DNA: TGTGCCAGCAAACAGGGACTAGCGGCCTATAGCACAGATACGCAGTATTTT; CDR3: CASKQGLAAYSTDTQYF
J: TRBJ2-7; length: 17; V: TRBV3-1; size: -; D: -; DNA: TGTGCCAGCAGCCAAGATAGGGGCACCAAGAGTATACGCGAGCAGTACTTC; CDR3: CASSQDRGTKSIREQYF
J: TRBJ2-2; length: 16; V: TRBV7-2; size: -; D: TRBD2; DNA: TGTGCCAGCAGCCAATCTGGACTAGTAAACACCGGGGAGCTGTTTTTT; CDR3: CASSQSGLVNTGELFF
J: TRBJ2-7; length: 14; V: TRBV7-2; size: -; D: TRBD2; DNA: TGTGCCAGCAGCCTCCGGGAGGGGGCCTACGAGCAGTACTTC; CDR3: CASSLREGAYEQYF
J: TRBJ2-7; length: 16; V: TRBV10-3; size: -; D: -; DNA: TGTGCCATCAGTGAGCCGCGGCAGTGGAGCTCCTACGAGCAGTACTTC; CDR3: CAISEPRQWSSYEQYF
J: TRBJ2-5; length: 14; V: TRBV7-2; size: -; D: TRBD2; DNA: TGTGCCAGCAGCGCCGGGGGGGCCGGGGAGACCCAGTACTTC; CDR3: CASSAGGAGETQYF
J: TRBJ2-5; length: 15; V: TRBV15; size: -; D: TRBD1; DNA: TGTGCCACCAGCAGGCTCGGGACAGGCCAAGAGACCCAGTACTTC; CDR3: CATSRLGTGQETQYF
J: TRBJ2-5; length: 14; V: TRBV28; size: few; D: -; DNA: TGTGCCAGCAGTTTGAGGGGCTTCCAAGAGACCCAGTACTTC; CDR3: CASSLRGFQETQYF
J: TRBJ2-1; length: 18; V: TRBV12-3/TRBV12-4; size: few; D: TRBD2; DNA: TGTGCCAGCAGTTTAGGCGCGGGAGTCCCTCTATTGGGGAATGAGCAGTTCTTC; CDR3: CASSLGAGVPLLGNEQFF
J: TRBJ2-1; length: 15; V: TRBV14; size: few; D: -; DNA: TGTGCCAGCAGCCAAGTCTGGGGTTCTTACAATGAGCAGTTCTTC; CDR3: CASSQVWGSYNEQFF
J: TRBJ2-1; length: 15; V: TRBV2; size: -; D: TRBD1; DNA: TGTGCCAGCAGTCCTCAGGGGGCCGCCGGCAATGAGCAGTTCTTC; CDR3: CASSPQGAAGNEQFF
J: TRBJ2-6; length: 19; V: TRBV7-6; size: -; D: -; DNA: TGTGCCAGCAGCTCAATAACGGGGTATGGGCTCTCTGGGGCCAACGTCCTGACTTTC; CDR3: CASSSITGYGLSGANVLTF
J: TRBJ2-7; length: 18; V: TRBV6-1; size: few; D: TRBD1; DNA: TGTGCCAGCAGCCGCCGGTTTGGTAGGACAGGGACAGGGCACGAGCAGTACTTC; CDR3: CASSRRFGRTGTGHEQYF
J: TRBJ2-7; length: 14; V: TRBV20-1; size: -; D: -; DNA: TGCAGTGCTAGAGACGGCAAGCGGCCCTACGAGCAGTACTTC; CDR3: CSARDGKRPYEQYF
J: TRBJ2-5; length: 13; V: TRBV12-3/TRBV12-4; size: -; D: -; DNA: TGTGCCAGCAGGCCAAGAAGAGGCGAGACCCAGTACTTC; CDR3: CASRPRRGETQYF
J: TRBJ2-2; length: 15; V: TRBV5-1; size: -; D: TRBD2; DNA: TGCGCCAGCAGCTTTTCACTAGCGGGGGCCGGGGAGCTGTTTTTT; CDR3: CASSFSLAGAGELFF
J: TRBJ2-6; length: 16; V: TRBV4-1; size: many; D: -; DNA: TGCGCCAGCAGCCGCCTTACCCTGGTCGGGGCCAACGTCCTGACTTTC; CDR3: CASSRLTLVGANVLTF
J: TRBJ2-7; length: 15; V: TRBV2; size: few; D: TRBD2; DNA: TGTGCCAGCAGTGAAGCTAGCGGGATTACGGGGGAGCAGTACTTC; CDR3: CASSEASGITGEQYF
J: TRBJ2-3; length: 16; V: TRBV10-3; size: -; D: TRBD2; DNA: TGTGCCATCAGTGAGCGGCCTAGCGGAAGCACAGATACGCAGTATTTT; CDR3: CAISERPSGSTDTQYF
J: TRBJ1-5; length: 13; V: TRBV20-1; size: -; D: TRBD1; DNA: TGCAGTGCGGCGACAGGGCCTAATCAGCCCCAGCATTTT; CDR3: CSAATGPNQPQHF
J: TRBJ2-3; length: 17; V: TRBV6-5; size: few; D: TRBD1; DNA: TGTGCCAGCAGTTACCTTAGGACAGGGCCTAGCACAGATACGCAGTATTTT; CDR3: CASSYLRTGPSTDTQYF
J: TRBJ2-1; length: 15; V: TRBV5-1; size: -; D: TRBD2; DNA: TGCGCCAGCAGCTCGGAGCGGGGGCACTACAATGAGCAGTTCTTC; CDR3: CASSSERGHYNEQFF
J: TRBJ2-2; length: 15; V: TRBV5-1; size: -; D: -; DNA: TGCGCCAGCAGCTTGTTCGGACTCAACACCGGGGAGCTGTTTTTT; CDR3: CASSLFGLNTGELFF
J: TRBJ2-7; length: 13; V: TRBV11-2; size: -; D: -; DNA: TGTGCCAGCAGCTTAGATCGGACCTTCGAGCAGTACTTC; CDR3: CASSLDRTFEQYF
J: TRBJ1-5; length: 14; V: TRBV12-5; size: few; D: -; DNA: TGTGCTAGTGGTTGGAACGGACTGGGACAGCCCCAGCATTTT; CDR3: CASGWNGLGQPQHF
J: TRBJ1-5; length: 15; V: TRBV12-3/TRBV12-4; size: few; D: -; DNA: TGTGCCAGCAGTTTTTGGTCCTTTGGCAATCAGCCCCAGCATTTT; CDR3: CASSFWSFGNQPQHF
J: TRBJ2-2; length: 13; V: TRBV10-3; size: few; D: -; DNA: TGTGCCATCTCCGGACTTGAGACCGGGGAGCTGTTTTTT; CDR3: CAISGLETGELFF
J: TRBJ2-7; length: 14; V: TRBV12-3/TRBV12-4; size: -; D: TRBD1; DNA: TGTGCCAGCAGTTCCGGGACAGTAGTCTACGAGCAGTACTTC; CDR3: CASSSGTVVYEQYF
J: TRBJ2-1; length: 16; V: TRBV10-3; size: -; D: -; DNA: TGTGCCATCAGTGAGGGCAGGAGGGGTGCCTACAATGAGCAGTTCTTC; CDR3: CAISEGRRGAYNEQFF
J: TRBJ2-1; length: 12; V: TRBV12-3/TRBV12-4; size: -; D: -; DNA: TGTGCCAGCAGTAGAAAGTATTATGAGCAGTTCTTC; CDR3: CASSRKYYEQFF
J: TRBJ2-4; length: 14; V: TRBV12-3/TRBV12-4; size: few; D: TRBD1; DNA: TGTGCCAGCAGGGACAGGGTGGGCAAAAACATTCAGTACTTC; CDR3: CASRDRVGKNIQYF
J: TRBJ1-4; length: 16; V: TRBV7-9; size: few; D: -; DNA: TGTGCCAGCAGCTTACGCCCCGGCAGCGTTAATGAAAAACTGTTTTTT; CDR3: CASSLRPGSVNEKLFF
J: TRBJ2-1; length: 14; V: TRBV4-1; size: few; D: -; DNA: TGCGCCAGCAGTCTCTGGGGGGCGATTAATGAGCAGTTCTTC; CDR3: CASSLWGAINEQFF
J: TRBJ2-1; length: 15; V: TRBV24-1; size: -; D: -; DNA: TGTGCCACCAGTGATCTGGGATACTCCTACAATGAGCAGTTCTTC; CDR3: CATSDLGYSYNEQFF
J: TRBJ2-7; length: 16; V: TRBV7-2; size: -; D: TRBD2; DNA: TGTGCCAGCAGCATGACTAGCGGGACGGGCTACGTCGAGCAGTACTTC; CDR3: CASSMTSGTGYVEQYF
J: TRBJ2-5; length: 16; V: TRBV12-3/TRBV12-4; size: few; D: -; DNA: TGTGCCAGCAGCATAAACTTAGGGGGGTACCAAGAGACCCAGTACTTC; CDR3: CASSINLGGYQETQYF
J: TRBJ2-2; length: 15; V: TRBV5-1; size: few; D: -; DNA: TGCGCCAGCAGCCTTTTTACTGTGAACACCGGGGAGCTGTTTTTT; CDR3: CASSLFTVNTGELFF
J: TRBJ2-2; length: 15; V: TRBV5-1; size: -; D: -; DNA: TGCGCCAGCAGCTTGGTGACTATCAACACCGGGGAGCTGTTTTTT; CDR3: CASSLVTINTGELFF
J: TRBJ2-1; length: 13; V: TRBV20-1; size: few; D: TRBD1; DNA: TGCAGTGCTAGAGGTAACAGGGGCAATGAGCAGTTCTTC; CDR3: CSARGNRGNEQFF
J: TRBJ2-3; length: 13; V: TRBV29-1; size: -; D: -; DNA: TGCAGCGTTGTGGCCAGGCTACCAGATACGCAGTATTTT; CDR3: CSVVARLPDTQYF
J: TRBJ2-3; length: 18; V: TRBV11-2; size: -; D: TRBD2; DNA: TGTGCCAGCAGCCCAGACTCATTCGCTAGCGGGAGAAGGGATACGCAGTATTTT; CDR3: CASSPDSFASGRRDTQYF
J: TRBJ2-1; length: 13; V: TRBV24-1; size: few; D: -; DNA: TGTGCCACCATCGGGACCTGGAACAATGAGCAGTTCTTC; CDR3: CATIGTWNNEQFF
J: TRBJ2-7; length: 16; V: TRBV7-2; size: few; D: TRBD1; DNA: TGTGCCAGCAGCTTCCCAGGGACAGGGGGAATTAACGAGCAGTACTTC; CDR3: CASSFPGTGGINEQYF
J: TRBJ2-2; length: 15; V: TRBV29-1; size: few; D: -; DNA: TGCAGCGTTCGCTGGGGCGGGAAAATGAACGGGGAGCTGTTTTTT; CDR3: CSVRWGGKMNGELFF
J: TRBJ2-1; length: 13; V: TRBV10-1; size: -; D: TRBD1; DNA: TGCGCCAGCAGTGAGGGGACAGCCTGGCCGCAGTTCTTC; CDR3: CASSEGTAWPQFF
J: TRBJ1-1; length: 16; V: TRBV5-1; size: few; D: -; DNA: TGCGCCAGCAGCCCCATGCCAGCTCTGGCGAACACTGAAGCTTTCTTT; CDR3: CASSPMPALANTEAFF
J: TRBJ2-3; length: 14; V: TRBV7-2; size: -; D: -; DNA: TGTGCCAGCAGCTTCCGACAGGTCACAGATACGCAGTATTTT; CDR3: CASSFRQVTDTQYF
J: TRBJ2-1; length: 15; V: TRBV5-1; size: -; D: TRBD2; DNA: TGCGCCAGCAGCTTGGCGTTAGCGGGCCCGGATGAGCAGTTCTTC; CDR3: CASSLALAGPDEQFF
J: TRBJ2-7; length: 15; V: TRBV20-1; size: once; D: -; DNA: TGCTTTGCTAGAGATTGGGGCAGGGAACCCTACGAGCAGTACTTC; CDR3: CFARDWGREPYEQYF
J: TRBJ2-2; length: 16; V: TRBV5-1; size: -; D: TRBD2; DNA: TGCGCCAGCAGTCGTGGACTAGCGGGAAGCACCGGGGAGCTGTTTTTT; CDR3: CASSRGLAGSTGELFF
J: TRBJ2-3; length: 14; V: TRBV7-9; size: few; D: -; DNA: TGTGCCAGCAGCTTCCTCATTGGGGCAGATACGCAGTATTTT; CDR3: CASSFLIGADTQYF
J: TRBJ2-1; length: 15; V: TRBV20-1; size: -; D: -; DNA: TGCAGTGCCACGATAGCGAAGGTCTACTACAATGAGCAGTTCTTC; CDR3: CSATIAKVYYNEQFF